Below, one T cell receptor (beta chain) is given with its context. The antigen is unknown. Its ends do not fully match the called genes, so a read error is possible. This sample is drawn from a study of shared clonotypes between healthy human individuals. The naive CD8 fraction comprised CD45RO-negative cells positively selected for CCR7 and excluded terminally differentiated effector memory CD45RA+ cells. Study conclusions and caveats: Several donors shared approximately 5% of their naive CD4 clonotypes.

Deep was the level at which the assay was run. Every subset had its genomic DNA shared out evenly among several immunoSEQ plates. Data came from immunoSEQ multiplex PCR; TCRdb stores just in-frame clones and leaves some out. The sample includes fewer than 850,000 clones, around 96% seen only once; the top ten take roughly 0.23%. The length of the CDR3 is 15 residues. Germline V gives CDR1 MNHNS, CDR2 SASEGT. The sequencing sample was made of naive CD8+ T cells sorted from blood. The rearrangement uses TRBV6-1 and TRBJ2-2; TRBD2 matches 8 bases. This clonotype originated in a man aged 25 to 40 in good health. The CDR3 is CASSERLANTGELFF. CDR3 bases: TGTGCCAGCAGTGAAAGACTAGCGAATACCGGGGAGCTGTTTTTT.